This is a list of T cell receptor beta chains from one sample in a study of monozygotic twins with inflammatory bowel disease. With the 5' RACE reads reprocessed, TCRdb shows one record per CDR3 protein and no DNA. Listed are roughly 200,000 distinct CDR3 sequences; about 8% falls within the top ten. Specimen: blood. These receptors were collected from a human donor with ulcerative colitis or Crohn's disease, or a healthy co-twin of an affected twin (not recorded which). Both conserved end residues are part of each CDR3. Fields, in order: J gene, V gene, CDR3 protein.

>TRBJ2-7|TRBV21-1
CASSLWAPGLAGVPAYEQYF
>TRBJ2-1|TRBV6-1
CASTFEASGHNEQFF
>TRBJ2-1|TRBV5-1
CASSQRPGLGKMNEQFF
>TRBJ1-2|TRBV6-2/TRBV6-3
CASSESVYGYTF
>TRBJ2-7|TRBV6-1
CASSEGTAYEQYF
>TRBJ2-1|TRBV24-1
CATSDSGTAVPNEQFF
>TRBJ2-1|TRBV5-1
CASSSTPHLAGDRYEQFF
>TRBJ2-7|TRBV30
CAWSVGSPPLTYEQYF
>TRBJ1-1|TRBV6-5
CASNQGREAFF
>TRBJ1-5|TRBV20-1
CSASSRLGGVGGDRDQPQHF
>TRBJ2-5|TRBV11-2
CASSLNPKGAQYF
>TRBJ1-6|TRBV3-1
CASSQVRMFPYSPLHF
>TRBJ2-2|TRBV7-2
CASSLAGASGHTGELFF
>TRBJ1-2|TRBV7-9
CASSLVGGSGYTF
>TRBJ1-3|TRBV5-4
CASSVGTGRNTIYF
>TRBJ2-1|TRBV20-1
CSNSRGGVGNEQFF
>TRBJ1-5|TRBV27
CASSLTGGQPQHF
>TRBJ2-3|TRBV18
CASSSPEVPDTQYF
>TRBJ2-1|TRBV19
CASSIVLSGSNEQFF
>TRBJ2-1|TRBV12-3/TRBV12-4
CASNLGTFVYEQFF
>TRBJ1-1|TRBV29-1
CSVEGVMNTEAFF
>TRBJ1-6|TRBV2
CASSRTGGDFNSPLHF
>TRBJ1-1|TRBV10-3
CAIMGTGGENTEAFF
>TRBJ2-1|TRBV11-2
CASSLDRTSGRFEQFF
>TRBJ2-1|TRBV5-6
CASSSVINLLDEQFF
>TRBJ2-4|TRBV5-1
CASSLAETGGLAKNIQYF
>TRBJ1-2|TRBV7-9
CASSSTDRVGNYGYTF
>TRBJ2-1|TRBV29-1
CSVRDGYNEQFF